This T cell receptor beta chain was captured in a study of T cell responses to AZD1222 COVID-19 vaccine. The overall study: Second doses at about 4 or about 12 weeks were pooled.

Assay used: immunoSEQ multiplex PCR; TCRdb lists only in-frame clones, some missing. Of under 95,000 clones detected, around nine tenths appear once; the ten largest clones hold around 2.2%. Study-wide results and limits: Repertoire sampling was restricted to post-peak T cell response timepoints. There were mostly white British donors and more females than males, and clonal diversity was possibly underestimated.

V lost 5 bases to trimming and J lost 4 bases; unmatched junction nucleotides: 5. This CDR3 has 14 amino acids. The germline V gene encodes CDR1 SGHTA and CDR2 FQGNSA. This clone appeared a single time. Its antigen is unknown. The receptor was isolated from an adult in good health. J is TRBJ1-1 and V is TRBV7-2, with 9 bases fitting TRBD1. The specimen was peripheral blood, collected on day 0 of AZD1222 vaccination. CDR3 sequence (DNA): TGTGCCAGCAGCCTAACAGGGGGCTTCACTGAAGCTTTCTTT. Protein: CASSLTGGFTEAFF. Together with reference TRBV7-2 and TRBJ1-1, the CDR3 gives the full variable domain: GAGVSQSPSNKVTEKGKDVELRCDPISGHTALYWYRQSLGQGLEFLIYFQGNSAPDKSGLPSDRFSAERTGGSVSTLTIQRTQQEDSAVYLCASSLTGGFTEAFFGQGTRLTVV.